A single sample is the source of the 27 T cell receptor beta chains below, sequenced in a study of CD8+ T cells in alopecia areata. This sample's treatment: oral pan-JAK inhibitor, 5-10 mg twice daily. RNA was isolated and reverse transcribed to cDNA, the sequencing template. The data were produced by immunoSEQ multiplex PCR, yet TCRdb's version contains in-frame clones alone and is incomplete. The table has about 180,000 clones, about 47% seen once; the top ten hold 10%. The starting material was CD8+ T cells sorted from blood, obtained around week 53, from a patient treated with tofacitinib. All receptors derive from a human donor with alopecia areata.

V is TRBV19 and J is TRBJ1-1, with a possible D match to TRBD1 (6 bases). Looked up from germline, CDR1 is LNHDA and CDR2 is SQIVND (reference sequence). There are 16 residues in the CDR3. V lost 3 bases to trimming and J lost 0 bases, with 14 bases between them. The CDR3 DNA sequence: TGTGCCAGTAGTATTAAGGGGACAAGGGTGAACACTGAAGCTTTCTTT. This sequence encodes CASSIKGTRVNTEAFF. The entire variable domain, with the rest obtained from reference TRBV19 and TRBJ1-1, is as follows: DGGITQSPKYLFRKEGQNVTLSCEQNLNHDAMYWYRQDPGQGLRLIYYSQIVNDFQKGDIAEGYSVSREKKESFPLTVTSAQKNPTAFYLCASSIKGTRVNTEAFFGQGTRLTVV.

The chain uses TRBV6-5 and TRBJ2-1; D remains unclear. The V and J ends lost 0 bases and 9 bases respectively, with 9 bases between them. Germline V gives CDR1 MNHEY, CDR2 SVGAGI. The length of the CDR3 is 13 residues. CDR3 DNA sequence: TGTGCCAGCAGTTACTCGACGGCTACTGAGCAGTTCTTC. Its translation is CASSYSTATEQFF.

For the CDR3, the DNA is TGTGCCAGCTCCTGGCAAGAGCGGCAAGAGACCCAGTACTTC. Its translation: CASSWQERQETQYF. The V and J genes are TRBV18 and TRBJ2-5, with D perhaps TRBD2 (5 bases). Trimming shortened V by 6 bases and J by 2 bases, and 13 bases separated the two germline ends. Germline assignment: CDR1 KGHSH and CDR2 LQKENI. This CDR3 is built from 14 residues.

The chain links TRBV7-3 to TRBJ1-3; D not certain. Germline V gene data show CDR1 as SGHTA and CDR2 as FQGTGA. The ends were cut back, 5 bases at V and 1 base at J, with 9 bases in the middle. CDR3 length equals 14 residues. The CDR3 region is CASSATGSGNTIYF. The CDR3 bases are TGTGCCAGCAGCGCGACGGGTTCTGGAAACACCATATATTTT.

The chain joins TRBV30 to TRBJ1-1; no firm D call. V was pared by 1 base and J by 7 bases, with 10 bases between. The CDR3 totals 12 residues. Per germline, CDR1 GTSNPN and CDR2 SVGIG (reference sequence). The DNA of the CDR3 is TGTGCCTGGAGTGGGCACCACGATGAAGCTTTCTTT. As protein: CAWSGHHDEAFF.

This clone showed up many times. V usage is TRBV6-5 and J usage is TRBJ2-2; D is undetermined. The CDR3 extends over 13 amino acids. V lost 2 bases, J lost 3 bases, and 4 bases lay in between. CDR1 and CDR2 from the germline V gene are MNHEY and SVGAGI. CDR3 DNA: TGTGCCAGCAGTTACAGGGACACCGGGGAGCTGTTTTTT. It encodes CASSYRDTGELFF.

The V gene is TRBV29-1, the J gene TRBJ2-5, with TRBD1 identical over 10 bases. The ends lost 6 bases at V and 3 bases at J; junction bases unmatched: 4. The CDR3 totals 13 residues. Germline CDR1 SQVTM, CDR2 ANQGSEA. The CDR3 sequence: CSVPGTGEETQYF. In nucleotides, the CDR3 is TGCAGCGTCCCCGGGACAGGGGAAGAGACCCAGTACTTC.

This clone showed up just once. V and J are TRBV7-9 and TRBJ1-5, with a tentative D call TRBD1 (5 bases). Germline V gene lookup returns CDR1 SEHNR and CDR2 FQNEAQ (reference sequence). CDR3 length: 13 amino acids. Trimming cost V 1 base and J 10 bases, with 11 bases left between them. The CDR3 protein is CASSLEERGPQHF. The CDR3 DNA reads TGTGCCAGCAGCTTAGAAGAAAGGGGACCCCAGCATTTT.

The sample holds a few counts of this clone. J is TRBJ2-7 and V is TRBV25-1; possibly TRBD2 for D (6 bases). Per germline, CDR1 MGHDK and CDR2 SYGVNS. The CDR3 contains 14 residues. The ends were cut back, 5 bases at V and 3 bases at J, with 14 bases in the middle. The CDR3 bases are TGTGCCAGCAGTCCCGGGACTCCAAGCTACGAGCAGTACTTC. Translating gives CASSPGTPSYEQYF.

This clone was counted between two and nine times. CDR3 bases: TGTGCCACCAGCGACCTAAGAGCAGCCAGCCTAGCCAAAAACATTCAGTACTTC. Its protein is CATSDLRAASLAKNIQYF. V and J are TRBV15 and TRBJ2-4; D is undetermined. CDR1 LNHNV and CDR2 YYDKDF come from the germline V gene (reference sequence). This CDR3 has 18 amino acids. Trimming removed 5 bases from V and 0 bases from J, with 20 bases in between. Filled out from reference TRBV15 and TRBJ2-4, the complete variable domain reads DAMVIQNPRYQVTQFGKPVTLSCSQTLNHNVMYWYQQKSSQAPKLLFHYYDKDFNNEADTPDNFQSRRPNTSFCFLDIRSPGLGDTAMYLCATSDLRAASLAKNIQYFGAGTRLSVL.

The genes are TRBV12-5 and TRBJ1-5; 7 positions match TRBD1. The V gene's germline CDR1 is LGHNT and CDR2 FRNRAP. The CDR3 sequence is 14 residues long. Unmatched junction bases numbered 8, after V lost 6 bases and J lost 6 bases. CDR3 DNA sequence: TGTGCTAGTGGGTCGAGGGCAGGGGGTCAGCCCCAGCATTTT. Its translation: CASGSRAGGQPQHF.

The CDR3 DNA follows: TGTGCCAGCAGCATCCACAGGGTGCGTGATGAAAAACTGTTTTTT. Translating it yields CASSIHRVRDEKLFF. V gene TRBV7-2 combines with J gene TRBJ1-4, with D possibly being TRBD1 (6 bases). The CDR3 has 15 amino acids. Between the trimmed V and J ends, which lost 5 bases and 6 bases, there was a span of 16 bases. Germline V CDR1 and CDR2: SGHTA, FQGNSA.

This clone has just one count. The CDR3 sequence: CAISETSGGYQETQYF. The DNA for the CDR3 is TGTGCCATCAGTGAAACTAGCGGGGGGTACCAAGAGACCCAGTACTTC. This sequence joins TRBV10-3 and TRBJ2-5, with 12 bases fitting TRBD2. The germline CDR1 and CDR2 sequences are ENHRY and SYGVKD. V dropped 3 bases and J dropped 0; count of bases not matched to a gene: 2. This CDR3 is built from 16 residues.

The chain employs TRBV25-1 and TRBJ2-5; D is ambiguous. This CDR3 contains 14 residues. Trimming left V 1 base short and J 5 bases short, with 11 bases between. The germline V gene has CDR1 MGHDK and CDR2 SYGVNS. CDR3 coding DNA: TGTGCCAGCAGTGAATTTGAGAGTACCGAGACCCAGTACTTC. Its translation: CASSEFESTETQYF.

The V gene is TRBV4-1, the J gene TRBJ2-2; D not certain. This CDR3 is built from 14 residues. Deletions cut 0 bases from V and 6 bases from J, with 8 bases between. Germline V CDR1 and CDR2: MGHRA, YSYEKL. The CDR3 coding sequence is TGCGCCAGCAGCCAAGATCCGGTAGCCGGGGAGCTGTTTTTT. Its translation: CASSQDPVAGELFF.

This chain connects TRBV5-1 to TRBJ1-6; possibly TRBD1 for D (5 bases). The germline V gene encodes CDR1 SGHRS and CDR2 YFSETQ. Trimming took 3 bases from V and 7 from J, leaving 17 bases between them. This CDR3 spans 16 amino acids. The CDR3 protein is CASSSTIRDPNSPLHF. The CDR3 nucleotides are TGCGCCAGCAGCTCGACAATCAGGGACCCCAATTCACCCCTCCACTTT. Full variable domain (remainder filled in from reference TRBV5-1 and TRBJ1-6): KAGVTQTPRYLIKTRGQQVTLSCSPISGHRSVSWYQQTPGQGLQFLFEYFSETQRNKGNFPGRFSGRQFSNSRSEMNVSTLELGDSALYLCASSSTIRDPNSPLHFGNGTRLTVT.

This clone turned up a few times. The chain joins TRBV7-2 to TRBJ2-7; 7 bases match TRBD1. With 5 bases clipped from V and 1 base from J, the junction kept 5 bases outside the gene matches. Germline CDR1 and CDR2: SGHTA and FQGNSA. This CDR3 has 14 amino acids. Here the CDR3 DNA reads TGTGCCAGCAGCACTCGACAGGGATCCTACGAGCAGTACTTC. Protein: CASSTRQGSYEQYF. The full variable domain, in which reference TRBV7-2 and TRBJ2-7 provide the parts outside the CDR3, is GAGVSQSPSNKVTEKGKDVELRCDPISGHTALYWYRQSLGQGLEFLIYFQGNSAPDKSGLPSDRFSAERTGGSVSTLTIQRTQQEDSAVYLCASSTRQGSYEQYFGPGTRLTVT.

The chain recombines TRBV11-2 with TRBJ2-2; D is perhaps TRBD2 (5 bases). The CDR3 spans 16 residues. Per germline, CDR1 SGHAT and CDR2 FQNNGV. V was trimmed by 3 bases and J by 5 bases, leaving 16 bases between them. The CDR3 loop reads CASSLSTGKVTGELFF. CDR3 sequence (DNA): TGTGCCAGCAGCTTGTCTACGGGGAAAGTTACCGGGGAGCTGTTTTTT.

The CDR3 nucleotides are TGTGCCAGCAGCGTAGTTCCAGACTCCTACGAGCAGTACTTC. The encoded protein is CASSVVPDSYEQYF. J is TRBJ2-7 and V is TRBV9; no clear D gene. CDR1 is SGDLS and CDR2 is YYNGEE in the germline V gene. V lost 0 bases, J lost 0 bases, and 7 bases lay in between. The length of the CDR3 is 14 residues.

The chain carries TRBV7-2 and TRBJ1-2, with unresolved D. CDR1 and CDR2 (germline): SGHTA, FQGNSA. The CDR3 consists of 17 residues. Between the trimmed V and J ends, which lost 3 bases and 4 bases, there was a span of 21 bases. The CDR3 DNA reads as TGTGCCAGCAGCTTGGGGATTCGACCCTCAGGCTCCTATGGCTACACCTTC. It encodes CASSLGIRPSGSYGYTF.

This rearrangement joins TRBV4-1 to TRBJ2-2, with 10 nucleotides matching TRBD2. After removal of 2 bases from V and 2 bases from J, the junction contained 2 bases not matched to a gene. This CDR3 spans 16 amino acids. Germline loops: CDR1 MGHRA, CDR2 YSYEKL. The CDR3 sequence is CASSQQRGGNTGELFF. In DNA, the CDR3 is TGCGCCAGCAGCCAACAGCGGGGGGGCAACACCGGGGAGCTGTTTTTT.

The J gene is TRBJ2-1, the V gene TRBV7-8; 10 nucleotides agree with TRBD2. CDR3 size: 19 residues. The junction had 16 bases not matched to a gene; V was cut back by 1 base and J by 7 bases. The germline V gene encodes CDR1 SGHVS and CDR2 FQNEAQ. The CDR3 spells CASSLVASGGLYLGNEQFF. The CDR3 coding sequence is TGTGCCAGCAGCTTAGTGGCTAGCGGGGGTCTATACCTGGGGAATGAGCAGTTCTTC. Full variable domain (remainder filled in from reference TRBV7-8 and TRBJ2-1): GAGVSQSPRYKVAKRGQDVALRCDPISGHVSLFWYQQALGQGPEFLTYFQNEAQLDKSGLPSDRFFAERPEGSVSTLKIQRTQQEDSAVYLCASSLVASGGLYLGNEQFFGPGTRLTVL.

V gene TRBV6-5 combines with J gene TRBJ2-3; D remains ambiguous. Per germline, CDR1 MNHEY and CDR2 SVGAGI. This CDR3 contains 13 residues. V lost 2 bases, J lost 4 bases, and 7 bases lay in between. CDR3 sequence reads: CASSYVSADTQYF. The CDR3 DNA sequence: TGTGCCAGCAGTTACGTCAGCGCAGATACGCAGTATTTT.

This clone showed up just a few times. The chain has TRBV19 and TRBJ1-5; 7 nucleotides line up with TRBD1. Germline V gene data show CDR1 as LNHDA and CDR2 as SQIVND (reference sequence). The V segment lost 9 bases and the J segment 4 bases; nucleotides outside the gene matches: 12. The CDR3 runs to 15 residues. The CDR3 DNA is TGTGCCAGCAGAGTCGACAGGGTGGGAAATCAGCCCCAGCATTTT. It translates to CASRVDRVGNQPQHF.

The rearrangement links TRBV9 to TRBJ2-5, with a tentative D call TRBD1 (5 bases). Trimming stripped 0 bases from V and 1 base from J, with 16 bases between. The CDR3 runs to 17 residues. Germline values: CDR1 SGDLS, CDR2 YYNGEE. The CDR3 spells CASSVGAGWSLQETQYF. CDR3 DNA sequence: TGTGCCAGCAGCGTAGGGGCAGGGTGGAGCCTCCAAGAGACCCAGTACTTC.

In DNA form, the CDR3 reads TGTGCCAGCAGTTCCGGGACAGACCAAGAGACCCAGTACTTC. The encoded protein is CASSSGTDQETQYF. The chain couples TRBV27 to TRBJ2-5, with 7 bases fitting TRBD1. The germline V gene has CDR1 MNHEY and CDR2 SMNVEV (reference sequence). V shed 4 bases, J shed 0 bases, and the junction held 2 bases outside the gene matches. The CDR3 runs to 14 residues.

The J gene is TRBJ1-1, the V gene TRBV2, with D perhaps matching TRBD1 (5 bases). This CDR3 region has 14 residues. Per the germline V gene, CDR1 is SNHLY and CDR2 is FYNNEI. Trimming removed 3 bases from V and 6 bases from J, with 14 bases in between. CDR3 bases: TGTGCCAGCAGTGAGCGGGGCGGGGTACCTGAAGCTTTCTTT. It specifies CASSERGGVPEAFF. The full variable domain, completed using reference TRBV2 and TRBJ1-1, is EPEVTQTPSHQVTQMGQEVILRCVPISNHLYFYWYRQILGQKVEFLVSFYNNEISEKSEIFDDQFSVERPDGSNFTLKIRSTKLEDSAMYFCASSERGGVPEAFFGQGTRLTVV.